This T cell receptor beta chain was sequenced for a study of response to subunit inactivated influenza vaccine. TCRdb re-analysed the RT-PCR reads in MiXCR, keeping a single row per CDR3 protein. This sample has about 190,000 distinct CDR3 sequences, with 13% to 15% found just once. Study-level points and caveats: The authors proposed limited new T cell recruitment per seasonal influenza vaccination.

The CDR3 runs to 15 residues. Trimming cost V 2 bases and J 11 bases, with 19 bases left between them. Germline CDR1 is MNHEY and CDR2 is SVGAGI. This clonotype has a handful of counts. Its antigen is still unknown. Specimen: CD8+ T cells sorted from PBMCs, collected around 5 days after vaccination. The source is a man aged 45-60 years who received an inactivated influenza vaccine. The gene calls are TRBV6-5 and TRBJ1-5; tentatively, D is TRBD1 (5 bases). The DNA for the CDR3 is TGTGCCAGCAGTTACCGAGAGAGTTCGGGGCAGTCCCAGCATTTT. Its translation: CASSYRESSGQSQHF.